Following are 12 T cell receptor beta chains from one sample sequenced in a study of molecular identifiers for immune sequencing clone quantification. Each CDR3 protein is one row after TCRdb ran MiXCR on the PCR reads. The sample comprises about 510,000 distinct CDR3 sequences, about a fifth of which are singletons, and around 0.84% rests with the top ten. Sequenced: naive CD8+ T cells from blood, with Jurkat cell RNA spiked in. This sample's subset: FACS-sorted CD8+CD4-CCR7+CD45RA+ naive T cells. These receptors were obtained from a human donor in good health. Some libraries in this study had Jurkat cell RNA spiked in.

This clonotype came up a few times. Here the CDR3 reads CASIRGRDRSYEQYF. The CDR3 nucleotides are TGTGCCAGCATCCGGGGACGGGACCGTTCCTACGAGCAGTACTTC. The V gene is TRBV6-2 or TRBV6-3, the J gene TRBJ2-7; D assignment may be TRBD1 or TRBD2 (5 bases each). The CDR3 contains 15 residues. Germline V CDR1 and CDR2: MNHEY, SVGEGT. Trimming took 7 bases from V and 1 from J, leaving 17 bases between them.

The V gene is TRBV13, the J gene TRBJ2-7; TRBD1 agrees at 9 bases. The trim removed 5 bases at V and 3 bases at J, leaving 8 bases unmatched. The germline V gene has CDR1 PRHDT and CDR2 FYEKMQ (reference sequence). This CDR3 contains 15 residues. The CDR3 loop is CASSQTGGAHYEQYF. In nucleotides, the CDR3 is TGTGCCAGCAGCCAAACAGGGGGCGCCCACTACGAGCAGTACTTC.

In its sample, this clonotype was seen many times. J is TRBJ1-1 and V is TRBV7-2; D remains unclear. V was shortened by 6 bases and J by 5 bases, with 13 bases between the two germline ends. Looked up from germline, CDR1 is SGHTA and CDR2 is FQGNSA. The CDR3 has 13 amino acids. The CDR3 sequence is CASSYIKGTEAFF. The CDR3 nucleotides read TGTGCCAGCAGTTATATAAAGGGAACTGAAGCTTTCTTT.

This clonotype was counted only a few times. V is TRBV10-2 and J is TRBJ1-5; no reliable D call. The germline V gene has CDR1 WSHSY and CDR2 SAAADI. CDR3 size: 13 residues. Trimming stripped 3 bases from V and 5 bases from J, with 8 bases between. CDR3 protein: CASSDQEDQPQHF. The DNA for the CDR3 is TGCGCCAGCAGTGACCAGGAGGATCAGCCCCAGCATTTT.

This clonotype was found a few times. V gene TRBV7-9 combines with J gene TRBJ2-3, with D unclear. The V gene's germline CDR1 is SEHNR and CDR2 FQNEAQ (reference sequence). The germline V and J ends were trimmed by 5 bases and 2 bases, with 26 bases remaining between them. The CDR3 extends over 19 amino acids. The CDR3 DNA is TGTGCCAGCAGCATTACCATAATACAAGAGAATGAAGCCACAGATACGCAGTATTTT. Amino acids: CASSITIIQENEATDTQYF.

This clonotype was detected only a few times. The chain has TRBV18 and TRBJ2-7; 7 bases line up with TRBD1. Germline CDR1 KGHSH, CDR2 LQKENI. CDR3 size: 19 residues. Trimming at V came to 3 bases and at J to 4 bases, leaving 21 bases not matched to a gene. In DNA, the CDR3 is TGTGCCAGCTCACCTTACCCCGGACAGGAGACAAAATGGGGTTACGAGCAGTACTTC. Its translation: CASSPYPGQETKWGYEQYF.

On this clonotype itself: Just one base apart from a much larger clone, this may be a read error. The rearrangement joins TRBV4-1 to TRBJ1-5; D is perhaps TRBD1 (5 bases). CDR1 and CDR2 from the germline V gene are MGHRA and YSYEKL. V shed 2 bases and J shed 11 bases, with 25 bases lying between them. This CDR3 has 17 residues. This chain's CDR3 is CASSQNNRDRHFLSQHF. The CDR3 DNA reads TGCGCCAGCAGCCAAAATAACCGGGACCGCCATTTTTTGTCCCAGCATTTT.

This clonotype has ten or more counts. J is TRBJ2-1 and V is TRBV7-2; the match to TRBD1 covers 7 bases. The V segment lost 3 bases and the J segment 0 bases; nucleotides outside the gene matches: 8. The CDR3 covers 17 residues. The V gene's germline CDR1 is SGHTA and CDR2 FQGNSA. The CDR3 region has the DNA TGTGCCAGCAGCTTCGCCCTACAGGGGAGCTCCTACAATGAGCAGTTCTTC. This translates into CASSFALQGSSYNEQFF.

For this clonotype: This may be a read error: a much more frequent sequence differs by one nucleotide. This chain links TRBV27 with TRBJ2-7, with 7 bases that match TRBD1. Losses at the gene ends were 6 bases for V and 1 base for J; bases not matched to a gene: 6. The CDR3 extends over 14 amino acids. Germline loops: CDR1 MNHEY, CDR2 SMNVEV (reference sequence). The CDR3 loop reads CASRGAGGSYEQYF. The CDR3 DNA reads TGTGCCAGCAGGGGGGCAGGGGGTTCCTACGAGCAGTACTTC.

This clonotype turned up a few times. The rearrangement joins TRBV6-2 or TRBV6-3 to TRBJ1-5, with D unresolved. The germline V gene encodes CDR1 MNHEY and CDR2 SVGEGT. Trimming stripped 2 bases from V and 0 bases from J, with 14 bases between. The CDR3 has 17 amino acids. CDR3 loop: CASSYVQVSYSNQPQHF. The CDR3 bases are TGTGCCAGCAGTTACGTGCAGGTCAGCTATAGCAATCAGCCCCAGCATTTT.

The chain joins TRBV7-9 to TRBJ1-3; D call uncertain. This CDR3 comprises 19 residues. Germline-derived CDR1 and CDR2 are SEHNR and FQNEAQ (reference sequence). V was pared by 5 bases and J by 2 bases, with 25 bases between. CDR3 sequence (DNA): TGTGCCAGCAGCGGCTCGTTCCAGGTTGCCTTAGAAGCTGGAAACACCATATATTTT. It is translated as CASSGSFQVALEAGNTIYF.

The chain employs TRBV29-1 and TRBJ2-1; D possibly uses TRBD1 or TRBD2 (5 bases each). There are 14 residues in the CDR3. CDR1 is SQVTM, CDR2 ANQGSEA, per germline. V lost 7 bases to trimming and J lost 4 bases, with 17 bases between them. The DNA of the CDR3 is TGCAGCGACAACGTAGAGGGACGGTACAATGAGCAGTTCTTC. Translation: CSDNVEGRYNEQFF.